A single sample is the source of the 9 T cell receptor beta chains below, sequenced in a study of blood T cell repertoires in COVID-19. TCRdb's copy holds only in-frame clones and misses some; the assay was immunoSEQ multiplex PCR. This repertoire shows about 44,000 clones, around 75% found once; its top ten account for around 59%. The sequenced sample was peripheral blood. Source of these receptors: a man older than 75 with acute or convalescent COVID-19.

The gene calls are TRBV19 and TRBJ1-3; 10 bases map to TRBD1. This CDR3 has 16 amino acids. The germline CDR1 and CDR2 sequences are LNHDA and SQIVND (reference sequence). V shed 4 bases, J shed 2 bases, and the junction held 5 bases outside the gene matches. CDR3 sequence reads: CASSNSGTGAGNTIYF. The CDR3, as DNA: TGTGCCAGTAGTAACTCCGGGACAGGGGCTGGAAACACCATATATTTT.

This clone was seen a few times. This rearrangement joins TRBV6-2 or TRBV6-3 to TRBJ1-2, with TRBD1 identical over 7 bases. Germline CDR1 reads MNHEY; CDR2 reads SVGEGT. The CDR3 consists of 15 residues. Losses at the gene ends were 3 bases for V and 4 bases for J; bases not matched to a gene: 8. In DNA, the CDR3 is TGTGCCAGCAGTTATACGGGACAGACCTTCTATGGCTACACCTTC. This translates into CASSYTGQTFYGYTF.

In DNA, the CDR3 is TGTGCCAGCAGTTTGACTAGCGGGACCCTATACGAGCAGTACTTC. Its translation: CASSLTSGTLYEQYF. The rearrangement joins TRBV28 to TRBJ2-7, with 11 bases fitting TRBD2. The CDR3 spans 15 residues. Germline loops: CDR1 MDHEN, CDR2 SYDVKM. J was trimmed by 4 bases and V by 3 bases; bases with no gene match: 5.

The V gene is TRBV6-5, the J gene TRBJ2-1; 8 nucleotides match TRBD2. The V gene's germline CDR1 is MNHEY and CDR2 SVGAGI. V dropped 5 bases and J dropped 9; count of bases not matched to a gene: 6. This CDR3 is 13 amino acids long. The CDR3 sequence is CASSRSGRGEQFF. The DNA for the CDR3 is TGTGCCAGCAGTCGAAGCGGGAGAGGTGAGCAGTTCTTC.

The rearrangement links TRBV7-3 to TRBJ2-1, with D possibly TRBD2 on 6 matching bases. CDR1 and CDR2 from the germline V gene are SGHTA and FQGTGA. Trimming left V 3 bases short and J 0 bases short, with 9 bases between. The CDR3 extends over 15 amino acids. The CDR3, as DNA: TGTGCCAGCAGCTTTGGGGACTCCTCCTACAATGAGCAGTTCTTC. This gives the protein CASSFGDSSYNEQFF.

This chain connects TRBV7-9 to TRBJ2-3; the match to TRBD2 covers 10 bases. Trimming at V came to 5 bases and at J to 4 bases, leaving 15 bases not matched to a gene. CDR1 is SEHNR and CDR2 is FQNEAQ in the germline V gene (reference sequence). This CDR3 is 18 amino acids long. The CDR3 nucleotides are TGTGCCAGCAGCCTTAGGATGGCTAGCGGGAGAGGATCAGATACGCAGTATTTT. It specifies CASSLRMASGRGSDTQYF.

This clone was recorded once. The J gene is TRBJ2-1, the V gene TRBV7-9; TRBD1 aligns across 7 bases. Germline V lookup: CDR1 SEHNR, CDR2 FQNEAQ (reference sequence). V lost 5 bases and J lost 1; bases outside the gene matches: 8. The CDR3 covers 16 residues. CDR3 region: CASSGNRGSSYNEQFF. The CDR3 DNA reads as TGTGCCAGCAGCGGCAACAGGGGAAGTTCCTACAATGAGCAGTTCTTC.

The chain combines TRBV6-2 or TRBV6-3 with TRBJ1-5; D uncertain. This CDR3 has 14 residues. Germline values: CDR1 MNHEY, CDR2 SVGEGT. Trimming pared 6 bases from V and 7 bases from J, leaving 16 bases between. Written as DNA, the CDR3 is TGTGCCAGCAGCCAGGTGTCTGCTAGACAGCCCCAGCATTTT. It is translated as CASSQVSARQPQHF.

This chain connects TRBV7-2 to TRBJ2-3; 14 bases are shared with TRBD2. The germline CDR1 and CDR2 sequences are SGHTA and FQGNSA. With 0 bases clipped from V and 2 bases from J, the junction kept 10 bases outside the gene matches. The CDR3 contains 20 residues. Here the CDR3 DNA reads TGTGCCAGCAGCTTAGCAGTTAGAGGACTAGCGGGAGGACACACAGATACGCAGTATTTT. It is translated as CASSLAVRGLAGGHTDTQYF.